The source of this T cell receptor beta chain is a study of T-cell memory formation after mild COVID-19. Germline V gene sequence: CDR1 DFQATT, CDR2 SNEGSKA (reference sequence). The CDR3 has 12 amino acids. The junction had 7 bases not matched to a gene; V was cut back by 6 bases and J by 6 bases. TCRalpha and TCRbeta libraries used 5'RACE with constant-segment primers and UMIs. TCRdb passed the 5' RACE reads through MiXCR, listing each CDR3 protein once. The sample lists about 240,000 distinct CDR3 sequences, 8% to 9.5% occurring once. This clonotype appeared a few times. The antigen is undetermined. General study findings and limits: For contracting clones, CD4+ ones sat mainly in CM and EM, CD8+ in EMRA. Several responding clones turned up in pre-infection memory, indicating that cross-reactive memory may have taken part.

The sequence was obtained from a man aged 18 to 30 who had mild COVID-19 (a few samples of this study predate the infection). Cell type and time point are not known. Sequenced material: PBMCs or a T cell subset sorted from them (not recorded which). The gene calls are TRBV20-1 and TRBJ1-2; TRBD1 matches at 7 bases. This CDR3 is CSAPTGTDGYTF. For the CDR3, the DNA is TGCAGTGCGCCGACAGGGACAGATGGCTACACCTTC.